These 4 T cell receptor beta chains share one sample of origin, sequenced in a study of cytomegalovirus exposure and HLA in healthy donors. PCR used 60 Vbeta primers and 13 Jbeta primers. Using immunoSEQ multiplex PCR, the repertoire was profiled, and TCRdb retains in-frame clones only, with some absent. Of 80,000 to 90,000 clones listed, roughly 74% are singletons. What was sequenced was PBMCs. These receptors all come from a man in his forties in good health and CMV-seronegative.

This chain connects TRBV5-1 to TRBJ1-1; D is uncertain. The CDR3 totals 15 residues. V was cut by 1 base and J by 4 bases, with 14 bases left in between. Germline V gene lookup returns CDR1 SGHRS and CDR2 YFSETQ. Here the CDR3 DNA reads TGCGCCAGCAGCTTGTACACCGAGGCCGGCACTGAAGCTTTCTTT. This sequence encodes CASSLYTEAGTEAFF. Combining the CDR3 with reference TRBV5-1 and TRBJ1-1 gives the whole variable domain KAGVTQTPRYLIKTRGQQVTLSCSPISGHRSVSWYQQTPGQGLQFLFEYFSETQRNKGNFPGRFSGRQFSNSRSEMNVSTLELGDSALYLCASSLYTEAGTEAFFGQGTRLTVV.

This clone was seen only a few times. The chain uses TRBV6-5 and TRBJ1-4, with D perhaps matching TRBD1 (6 bases). CDR3 length: 13 residues. CDR1 and CDR2 (germline): MNHEY, SVGAGI. The V end was cut by 5 bases, the J end by 12 bases, with 16 bases between. Written as DNA, the CDR3 is TGTGCCAGCAGTCAAGACAGGCGTAGGGAACTGTTTTTT. Translating it yields CASSQDRRRELFF.

The chain couples TRBV2 to TRBJ1-3, with D perhaps matching TRBD1 (6 bases). Germline V gene data show CDR1 as SNHLY and CDR2 as FYNNEI. The CDR3 contains 17 residues. Trimming shortened V by 4 bases and J by 0 bases, and 16 bases separated the two germline ends. CDR3 loop: CASSGDIGQSSGNTIYF. In DNA form, the CDR3 reads TGTGCCAGCAGTGGGGATATAGGACAGAGCTCTGGAAACACCATATATTTT.

This clone occurred once. The rearrangement links TRBV6-1 to TRBJ1-5, with D unresolved. The germline V and J ends were trimmed by 4 bases and 6 bases, with 10 bases remaining between them. The CDR3 extends over 13 amino acids. Germline V gives CDR1 MNHNS, CDR2 SASEGT. The DNA of the CDR3 is TGTGCCAGCAGTGCAATACGGGGTCAGCCCCAGCATTTT. It yields the protein CASSAIRGQPQHF.